The 22 T cell receptor beta chains below all came from one sample that was sequenced in a study of cytomegalovirus exposure and HLA in healthy donors. The table came from immunoSEQ multiplex PCR; TCRdb's copy has only in-frame clones and leaves some out. The table shows about 260,000 clones, with roughly 88% occurring only once. Sequenced input: PBMCs. The receptor source for this set is a woman between 25 and 40 years old in good health and CMV-seronegative.

This clone turned up a few times. CDR3 nucleotide sequence: TGTGCCCTCGGGGGAACCGGGGAGCTGTTTTTT. Its protein product is CALGGTGELFF. The genes are TRBV10-3 and TRBJ2-2, with D possibly matching TRBD2 (6 bases). CDR3 size: 11 residues. CDR1 is ENHRY and CDR2 is SYGVKD in the germline V gene. Trimming cost V 11 bases and J 5 bases, with 9 bases left between them.

The chain carries TRBV15 and TRBJ2-7; D is ambiguous. Trimming took off 3 bases at V and 9 bases at J, with 15 bases between the two ends. The germline CDR1 and CDR2 sequences are LNHNV and YYDKDF (reference sequence). This CDR3 contains 13 residues. CDR3 residues: CATSSKPKTGQYF. The CDR3 DNA reads TGTGCCACCAGCAGCAAACCGAAGACGGGGCAGTACTTC.

V is TRBV7-3 and J is TRBJ2-7; 7 bases are shared with TRBD2. V lost 1 base, J lost 0 bases, and 3 bases stayed unmatched. The CDR3 loop spans 15 amino acids. Per the germline V gene, CDR1 is SGHTA and CDR2 is FQGTGA. The CDR3 spells CASSLIGGSSYEQYF. As DNA, the CDR3 is TGTGCCAGCAGCTTAATCGGCGGGAGCTCCTACGAGCAGTACTTC.

The V gene is TRBV5-1, the J gene TRBJ2-3; D not certain. CDR3 length: 16 residues. V lost 3 bases, J lost 0 bases, and 14 bases lay in between. Per the germline V gene, CDR1 is SGHRS and CDR2 is YFSETQ. The chain's CDR3 is CASSSYGATSTDTQYF. The DNA for the CDR3 is TGCGCCAGCAGCTCATATGGAGCTACCAGCACAGATACGCAGTATTTT.

This CDR3 reads CASSGLAGGPGELFF. The CDR3 coding sequence is TGTGCCAGTAGCGGGCTAGCGGGAGGGCCCGGGGAGCTGTTTTTT. The chain links TRBV19 to TRBJ2-2, with 12 bases identical to TRBD2. Germline assignment: CDR1 LNHDA and CDR2 SQIVND (reference sequence). The CDR3 consists of 15 residues. Losses at the gene ends were 6 bases for V and 6 bases for J; bases not matched to a gene: 5.

The chain employs TRBV6-1 and TRBJ1-2; 7 bases line up with TRBD1. The CDR3 extends over 13 amino acids. V shed 4 bases, J shed 7 bases, and the junction held 6 bases outside the gene matches. Germline V lookup: CDR1 MNHNS, CDR2 SASEGT. The CDR3, as DNA: TGTGCCAGCAGTGTGTCTCAGGGGGTTGGCTACACCTTC. The encoded protein is CASSVSQGVGYTF.

J is TRBJ1-2 and V is TRBV28; TRBD1 matches at 9 bases. J gave up 6 bases and V 2 bases, and 7 bases lay outside the gene matches. The CDR3 is 15 residues long. From germline, CDR1 is MDHEN and CDR2 SYDVKM. CDR3 DNA sequence: TGTGCCAGCAGTTTACCTTACGGACAGGGGAATGGCTACACCTTC. It is translated as CASSLPYGQGNGYTF.

This clone was seen once. This sequence joins TRBV11-2 and TRBJ2-5; TRBD2 matches 8 bases. Germline V gene data show CDR1 as SGHAT and CDR2 as FQNNGV. The V gene end was trimmed by 3 bases and the J gene end by 5 bases; junction bases not matched to a gene: 14. This CDR3 contains 17 residues. CDR3 sequence: CASSFKGGGRLWETQYF. The CDR3 region has the DNA TGTGCCAGCAGCTTTAAGGGTGGCGGGAGGTTGTGGGAGACCCAGTACTTC.

The CDR3 reads CASSAQTGGDGYTF. CDR3 nucleotide sequence: TGTGCCAGTAGTGCCCAGACAGGGGGAGATGGCTACACCTTC. The gene calls are TRBV19 and TRBJ1-2, with 9 bases that match TRBD1. Trimming removed 5 bases from V and 6 bases from J; junction bases left unmatched: 7. Looked up from germline, CDR1 is LNHDA and CDR2 is SQIVND (reference sequence). CDR3 length equals 14 residues. Drawing the rest from reference TRBV19 and TRBJ1-2, the complete variable domain is DGGITQSPKYLFRKEGQNVTLSCEQNLNHDAMYWYRQDPGQGLRLIYYSQIVNDFQKGDIAEGYSVSREKKESFPLTVTSAQKNPTAFYLCASSAQTGGDGYTFGSGTRLTVV.

V is TRBV29-1 and J is TRBJ2-2; tentatively, D is TRBD1 (5 bases). This CDR3 is built from 12 residues. The V and J ends lost 6 bases and 6 bases respectively, with 11 bases between them. The germline gives CDR1 SQVTM, CDR2 ANQGSEA. This chain's CDR3 is CSVTLGAGELFF. DNA for the CDR3: TGCAGCGTCACCCTAGGGGCCGGGGAGCTGTTTTTT.

The CDR3 nucleotides read TGCGCCAGCAGGTTTTCGACAGGGGACTACGAGCAGTACTTC. It translates to CASRFSTGDYEQYF. This chain joins TRBV5-1 and TRBJ2-7, with TRBD1 identical over 8 bases. The J segment lost 3 bases and the V segment lost 5 bases, leaving 7 bases of the junction unmatched. Germline-derived CDR1 and CDR2 are SGHRS and YFSETQ. The CDR3 is 14 amino acids.

The genes are TRBV5-1 and TRBJ2-7, with unresolved D. Germline V gene sequence: CDR1 SGHRS, CDR2 YFSETQ. The V end lost 3 bases, the J end lost 0 bases, and 7 bases lay between the germline ends. This CDR3 spans 13 amino acids. The chain's CDR3 is CASSSHSSYEQYF. The CDR3, as DNA: TGCGCCAGCAGCTCCCACAGCTCCTACGAGCAGTACTTC.

The chain couples TRBV4-3 to TRBJ1-1; D is ambiguous. V lost 0 bases, J lost 0 bases, and 11 bases lay in between. CDR1 and CDR2 (germline): LGHNA, YSLEER. This CDR3 contains 16 residues. The CDR3 nucleotides are TGCGCCAGCAGCCAAGAACGGGTAACCCTGAACACTGAAGCTTTCTTT. It codes for CASSQERVTLNTEAFF.

J is TRBJ1-2 and V is TRBV18; 8 bases align to TRBD1. This CDR3 region has 14 residues. In germline, CDR1 is KGHSH, CDR2 LQKENI. V dropped 3 bases and J dropped 5; count of bases not matched to a gene: 5. CDR3 coding DNA: TGTGCCAGCTCACCGGACAGGGAGATTTATGGCTACACCTTC. Residues: CASSPDREIYGYTF.

The CDR3 protein is CASSPSRDPYNEQFF. The CDR3, as DNA: TGTGCCAGCAGTCCCTCCCGGGACCCCTACAATGAGCAGTTCTTC. The J gene is TRBJ2-1, the V gene TRBV6-5; perhaps D is TRBD1 or TRBD2 (5 bases each). V lost 5 bases, J lost 2 bases, and 13 bases lay in between. Per the germline V gene, CDR1 is MNHEY and CDR2 is SVGAGI. This CDR3 has 15 amino acids.

This chain links TRBV4-1 with TRBJ1-2; TRBD1 matches 7 bases. The CDR3 totals 15 residues. Germline lookup yields CDR1 MGHRA and CDR2 YSYEKL. Trimming cost V 1 base and J 0 bases; bases outside gene matches: 2. Written as DNA, the CDR3 is TGCGCCAGCAGCCAAGCGGACAGGCCTAACTATGGCTACACCTTC. It codes for CASSQADRPNYGYTF.

In this sample, this clone turned up once. The chain couples TRBV4-2 to TRBJ2-7; D uncertain. CDR3 length: 15 residues. Per the germline V gene, CDR1 is LGHNA and CDR2 is YNFKEQ. V gave up 0 bases and J gave up 3 bases, with 12 bases separating them. CDR3: CASSQDAAARYEQYF. CDR3 DNA: TGTGCCAGCAGCCAAGATGCAGCAGCTCGCTACGAGCAGTACTTC.

J is TRBJ1-4 and V is TRBV9; D gene ambiguous. Germline V gene lookup returns CDR1 SGDLS and CDR2 YYNGEE. The CDR3 extends over 14 amino acids. V dropped 4 bases and J dropped 8 bases, with 15 bases sitting between them. The CDR3 protein is CASSPSGRGEKLFF. The CDR3 nucleotides read TGTGCCAGCAGCCCCAGTGGCCGGGGAGAAAAACTGTTTTTT.

This chain uses TRBV30 with TRBJ1-5; perhaps TRBD1 as D (5 bases). With 2 bases removed from V and 1 base from J, the gap between germline ends came to 6 bases. This CDR3 region has 13 residues. CDR1 and CDR2 (germline): GTSNPN, SVGIG (reference sequence). The CDR3 spells CAWSSGSNQPQHF. In DNA, the CDR3 is TGTGCCTGGAGTTCAGGGAGCAATCAGCCCCAGCATTTT.

The chain uses TRBV7-9 and TRBJ1-2; a weak D match, TRBD1 (5 bases). The CDR3 runs 13 residues. The ends were cut back, 1 base at V and 6 bases at J, with 9 bases in the middle. From germline, CDR1 is SEHNR and CDR2 FQNEAQ (reference sequence). CDR3 DNA: TGTGCCAGCAGCTTAGGAGGGGTGAATGGCTACACCTTC. Protein product: CASSLGGVNGYTF.

The chain uses TRBV5-4 and TRBJ2-3; 10 bases are shared with TRBD2. The CDR3 has 15 residues. CDR1 is SGHNT, CDR2 YYREEE, per germline (reference sequence). V lost 4 bases to trimming and J lost 2 bases; unmatched junction nucleotides: 4. CDR3 bases: TGTGCCAGCAGCCAGGGGACTAGCGTCACAGATACGCAGTATTTT. Amino acids: CASSQGTSVTDTQYF.

This sequence joins TRBV28 and TRBJ1-5, with D possibly being TRBD1 (5 bases). Trimming stripped 4 bases from V and 5 bases from J, with 12 bases between. Germline V CDR1 and CDR2: MDHEN, SYDVKM. This CDR3 region has 14 residues. In DNA form, the CDR3 reads TGTGCCAGCAGTTGGCAAGGGGTGGATCAGCCCCAGCATTTT. Its protein is CASSWQGVDQPQHF. The variable domain in full, with the rest retrieved from reference TRBV28 and TRBJ1-5, is DVKVTQSSRYLVKRTGEKVFLECVQDMDHENMFWYRQDPGLGLRLIYFSYDVKMKEKGDIPEGYSVSREKKERFSLILESASTNQTSMYLCASSWQGVDQPQHFGDGTRLSIL.